Given below is one T cell receptor beta chain in context. Its antigen is undetermined. These data originate in a study of vaccination and CD4 T cells after COVID-19. Looking at the study overall: A vaccine, either BNT162b2 or mRNA-1273, was given to participants in two doses. Median time from second vaccine dose to sampling was approximately 69 days (14 to 241).

Noted treatment: roughly 10-day PBMC culture with coronavirus spike peptide pools or control peptides (ViraFEST assay). Germline CDR1 SGHTA, CDR2 FQGNSA. The V segment lost 1 base and the J segment 2 bases; nucleotides outside the gene matches: 7. There are 17 residues in the CDR3. Sequence data for DNA of cultured CD4+ T cells were generated by the Oncomine TCR Beta short-read assay. TCRdb re-derived calls from the PCR reads in MiXCR, one entry per CDR3 protein. This sample has tens of thousands of distinct CDR3 sequences; approximately 67% occur once, and the top ten carry about a sixth. This clonotype was sampled from a human donor who received a COVID-19 vaccine. The sequencing here drew on CD4+ T cells from blood, cultured in vitro, taken after SARS-CoV-2 vaccination. This chain joins TRBV7-2 and TRBJ1-3, with TRBD1 matching 8 bases. The CDR3 loop is CASSLDQGASTGNTIYF. CDR3 sequence (DNA): TGTGCCAGCAGCTTAGATCAGGGGGCTTCGACTGGAAACACCATATATTTT.